Listed here are 29 T cell receptor beta chains from one sample, sequenced in a study of blood T cell repertoires in COVID-19. Produced via immunoSEQ multiplex PCR; TCRdb's table is partial and in-frame only. The sample gives about 220,000 clones, 80% to 90% of which show up once; about 9.7% is in the top ten. The sample was peripheral blood. The receptors originated from a man aged 45-65 years with active or convalescent COVID-19.

This sequence joins TRBV24-1 and TRBJ2-5, with 10 positions matching TRBD1. CDR1 and CDR2 (germline): KGHDR, SFDVKD. CDR3 length: 14 amino acids. With V trimmed by 6 bases and J by 7 bases, 7 bases remained unmatched. CDR3: CATSTGQGLGTQYF. As DNA, the CDR3 is TGTGCCACCAGTACGGGACAGGGGTTGGGGACCCAGTACTTC.

A single count supports this clone. The chain couples TRBV19 to TRBJ1-3; D is unclear. The CDR3 spans 15 residues. The germline V and J ends were trimmed by 3 bases and 0 bases, with 9 bases remaining between them. Germline CDR1 is LNHDA and CDR2 is SQIVND (reference sequence). CDR3 in amino acids: CASSMAYSSGNTIYF. CDR3 bases: TGTGCCAGTAGTATGGCGTACAGCTCTGGAAACACCATATATTTT.

The chain couples TRBV25-1 to TRBJ2-7; 9 nucleotides agree with TRBD2. Germline V gene data show CDR1 as MGHDK and CDR2 as SYGVNS. V lost 1 base, J lost 0 bases, and 10 bases stayed unmatched. This CDR3 is 18 amino acids long. Here the CDR3 reads CASSEWPFLAGDSYEQYV. In DNA, the CDR3 is TGTGCCAGCAGTGAATGGCCCTTCTTAGCGGGGGACTCCTACGAGCAGTACGTC.

V and J are TRBV5-1 and TRBJ1-6, with 7 bases aligning to TRBD1. CDR3 size: 15 residues. The V gene's germline CDR1 is SGHRS and CDR2 YFSETQ. The V gene end was trimmed by 6 bases and the J gene end by 2 bases; junction bases not matched to a gene: 5. The CDR3 nucleotides are TGCGCCAGCACCGAGACAGGGCCCTATAATTCACCCCTCCACTTT. It encodes CASTETGPYNSPLHF. The full variable domain, with the rest looked up from reference TRBV5-1 and TRBJ1-6, is KAGVTQTPRYLIKTRGQQVTLSCSPISGHRSVSWYQQTPGQGLQFLFEYFSETQRNKGNFPGRFSGRQFSNSRSEMNVSTLELGDSALYLCASTETGPYNSPLHFGNGTRLTVT.

The genes are TRBV9 and TRBJ2-3, with D uncertain. V was pared by 0 bases and J by 2 bases, with 7 bases between. Germline values: CDR1 SGDLS, CDR2 YYNGEE. The CDR3 has 14 amino acids. CDR3 nucleotides: TGTGCCAGCAGCGTAGACCAGAACACAGATACGCAGTATTTT. Its translation is CASSVDQNTDTQYF.

The gene calls are TRBV28 and TRBJ2-1; possible D gene TRBD1, 6 bases. The CDR3 covers 14 residues. CDR1 and CDR2 from the germline V gene are MDHEN and SYDVKM. V was trimmed by 6 bases and J by 2 bases, leaving 11 bases between them. CDR3 in DNA: TGTGCCAGCAGCCCCGGGACAACCTACAATGAGCAGTTCTTC. Translating gives CASSPGTTYNEQFF.

V usage is TRBV6-6 and J usage is TRBJ2-5, with D possibly matching TRBD1 (6 bases). The CDR3 has 13 residues. Germline values: CDR1 MNHNY, CDR2 SVGAGI (reference sequence). Deletions cut 6 bases from V and 1 base from J, with 9 bases between. CDR3 region: CASSTTGQETQYF. The CDR3 DNA sequence: TGTGCCAGCAGCACGACAGGCCAAGAGACCCAGTACTTC.

This clone was detected only once. The chain couples TRBV20-1 to TRBJ1-5, with D maybe TRBD1 (6 bases). Germline assignment: CDR1 DFQATT and CDR2 SNEGSKA (reference sequence). CDR3 size: 14 residues. Trimming cost V 3 bases and J 5 bases, with 14 bases left between them. In DNA, the CDR3 is TGCAGTGCTAGTAAGGGTTCAGGGGATCAGCCCCAGCATTTT. Amino acid sequence: CSASKGSGDQPQHF.

The chain employs TRBV28 and TRBJ1-5; tentatively, D is TRBD1 (5 bases). The CDR3 has 19 amino acids. Germline-derived CDR1 and CDR2 are MDHEN and SYDVKM. Trimming removed 6 bases at V and 5 bases at J, with 29 bases between. The CDR3, as DNA: TGTGCCAGCAGCTTCCCCACCGGGGAATATTACCGGGACTATCAGCCCCAGCATTTT. Protein product: CASSFPTGEYYRDYQPQHF.

J is TRBJ2-7 and V is TRBV7-8; D may be TRBD1 (5 bases). V was trimmed by 1 base and J by 2 bases, leaving 15 bases between them. In germline, CDR1 is SGHVS, CDR2 FQNEAQ. The CDR3 runs to 16 residues. In nucleotides, the CDR3 is TGTGCCAGCAGCTTAGGGGGCAGCCGACAAACCTACGAGCAGTACGTC. Its protein product is CASSLGGSRQTYEQYV.

This clone was seen once. The V gene is TRBV18, the J gene TRBJ2-3, with a tentative D call TRBD2 (6 bases). CDR1 is KGHSH and CDR2 is LQKENI in the germline V gene. V lost 2 bases and J lost 6, with 15 bases in between. The CDR3 is made up of 15 amino acids. CDR3 loop: CASSPIEGGGDTQYF. In nucleotides, the CDR3 is TGTGCCAGCTCACCAATTGAGGGAGGTGGCGATACGCAGTATTTT.

V is TRBV2 and J is TRBJ1-1, with 8 nucleotides matching TRBD1. This CDR3 region has 17 residues. The V gene's germline CDR1 is SNHLY and CDR2 FYNNEI. V lost 4 bases, J lost 6 bases, and 16 bases stayed unmatched. Here the CDR3 reads CASSGGQGASGGAEAFF. CDR3 coding DNA: TGTGCCAGCAGTGGGGGGCAGGGGGCGAGTGGCGGCGCTGAAGCTTTCTTT.

The chain links TRBV28 to TRBJ2-2; D is ambiguous. In germline, CDR1 is MDHEN, CDR2 SYDVKM. This CDR3 region has 14 residues. V gave up 7 bases and J gave up 0 bases, with 9 bases separating them. CDR3 loop: CASTLHTNTGELFF. In nucleotides, the CDR3 is TGTGCCAGCACCTTACATACGAACACCGGGGAGCTGTTTTTT.

The chain carries TRBV30 and TRBJ2-3; a possible D gene is TRBD1 (6 bases). This CDR3 contains 14 residues. V was clipped by 7 bases and J by 2 bases, with 16 bases between them. Germline CDR1 reads GTSNPN; CDR2 reads SVGIG (reference sequence). CDR3 coding DNA: TGTGCCTCGGACCCAGGACAGATCACAGATACGCAGTATTTT. The encoded protein is CASDPGQITDTQYF. Filled out from reference TRBV30 and TRBJ2-3, the complete variable domain reads SQTIHQWPATLVQPVGSPLSLECTVEGTSNPNLYWYRQAAGRGLQLLFYSVGIGQISSEVPQNLSASRPQDRQFILSSKKLLLSDSGFYLCASDPGQITDTQYFGPGTRLTVL.

V is TRBV13 and J is TRBJ2-1; 8 nucleotides line up with TRBD2. The CDR3 contains 15 residues. Germline CDR1 and CDR2: PRHDT and FYEKMQ (reference sequence). The V and J ends lost 5 bases and 7 bases, in that order; junction bases with no gene match: 10. In DNA form, the CDR3 reads TGTGCCAGCAGCCATCCCGGGACTAGTCTTAATGAGCAGTTCTTC. Its protein is CASSHPGTSLNEQFF.

The rearrangement uses TRBV7-2 and TRBJ2-7; maybe TRBD2 (6 bases). The CDR3 length is 16 residues. The germline gives CDR1 SGHTA, CDR2 FQGNSA. Trimming pared 4 bases from V and 2 bases from J, leaving 18 bases between. CDR3 amino acids: CASSCPISGIPYEQYV. As DNA, the CDR3 is TGTGCCAGCAGCTGCCCCATTAGCGGTATCCCCTACGAGCAGTACGTC.

The chain has TRBV7-2 and TRBJ2-4; the match to TRBD1 covers 7 bases. The CDR3 contains 13 residues. V lost 5 bases to trimming and J lost 6 bases; unmatched junction nucleotides: 4. Germline CDR1 is SGHTA and CDR2 is FQGNSA. This CDR3 reads CASSLGTVNIQYF. The CDR3 nucleotides are TGTGCCAGCAGCCTCGGGACAGTAAACATTCAGTACTTC.

V usage is TRBV5-1 and J usage is TRBJ2-7, with D tentatively TRBD1 (6 bases). Trimming took off 0 bases at V and 3 bases at J, with 7 bases between the two ends. Germline V lookup: CDR1 SGHRS, CDR2 YFSETQ. This CDR3 is 13 amino acids long. Here the CDR3 reads CASSLARGYEQYV. The CDR3, as DNA: TGCGCCAGCAGCTTGGCCAGGGGCTACGAGCAGTACGTC.

The chain combines TRBV2 with TRBJ2-7, with 9 bases matching TRBD1. Per germline, CDR1 SNHLY and CDR2 FYNNEI. This CDR3 comprises 14 residues. With V trimmed by 4 bases and J by 4 bases, 5 bases remained unmatched. CDR3 in DNA: TGTGCCAGCAGTGCCCCGGGACAGGGTTACGAGCAGTACTTC. Its protein product is CASSAPGQGYEQYF.

This clone was observed once. V is TRBV7-8 and J is TRBJ2-1; no clear D gene. CDR1 and CDR2 (germline): SGHVS, FQNEAQ. V was trimmed by 5 bases and J by 5 bases, leaving 13 bases between them. This CDR3 comprises 14 residues. The CDR3 DNA is TGTGCCAGCAGCCCCCAATGGGCCAACAATGAGCAGTTCTTC. It is translated as CASSPQWANNEQFF.

The rearrangement links TRBV15 to TRBJ2-1; 8 nucleotides agree with TRBD2. This CDR3 has 14 amino acids. Germline assignment: CDR1 LNHNV and CDR2 YYDKDF (reference sequence). V was clipped by 3 bases and J by 4 bases; unmatched bases: 2. The CDR3 region is CATSRSGSYNEQFF. Written as DNA, the CDR3 is TGTGCCACCAGCAGGAGCGGGAGTTACAATGAGCAGTTCTTC.

The chain uses TRBV15 and TRBJ1-2; no clear D. The V end lost 1 base, the J end lost 4 bases, and 10 bases lay between the germline ends. The CDR3 runs 14 residues. The V gene's germline CDR1 is LNHNV and CDR2 YYDKDF (reference sequence). This CDR3 is CATSRALPGYGYTF. Here the CDR3 DNA reads TGTGCCACCAGCAGAGCATTGCCAGGCTATGGCTACACCTTC.

This chain links TRBV7-2 with TRBJ2-5; 9 positions match TRBD2. Germline trimming cut 11 bases from V and 1 base from J; bases unmatched to any gene: 11. The CDR3 runs to 15 residues. In germline, CDR1 is SGHTA, CDR2 FQGNSA. CDR3 region: CAGGSAGGTQETQYF. CDR3 in DNA: TGTGCCGGTGGATCAGCGGGGGGAACCCAAGAGACCCAGTACTTC.

The chain's CDR3 is CASLQGVNYNSPLHF. CDR3 in DNA: TGTGCCAGTTTACAGGGGGTCAACTATAATTCACCCCTCCACTTT. This sequence joins TRBV19 and TRBJ1-6; 8 bases fit TRBD1. The junction had 6 bases not matched to a gene; V was cut back by 8 bases and J by 3 bases. The CDR3 totals 15 residues. Per the germline V gene, CDR1 is LNHDA and CDR2 is SQIVND (reference sequence).

The chain links TRBV2 to TRBJ1-2; 9 nucleotides agree with TRBD1. CDR1 and CDR2 from the germline V gene are SNHLY and FYNNEI. This CDR3 has 15 amino acids. The junction had 12 bases not matched to a gene; V was cut back by 5 bases and J by 8 bases. The CDR3 DNA follows: TGTGCCAGCAGTCTTACAGGGGGCTTTTCAAGGGGCTACACCTTC. This sequence encodes CASSLTGGFSRGYTF. Looking up the rest from reference TRBV2 and TRBJ1-2 gives the full variable domain: EPEVTQTPSHQVTQMGQEVILRCVPISNHLYFYWYRQILGQKVEFLVSFYNNEISEKSEIFDDQFSVERPDGSNFTLKIRSTKLEDSAMYFCASSLTGGFSRGYTFGSGTRLTVV.

The chain has TRBV13 and TRBJ2-3; TRBD2 agrees at 10 bases. Per germline, CDR1 PRHDT and CDR2 FYEKMQ (reference sequence). V lost 2 bases and J lost 2; bases outside the gene matches: 1. CDR3 size: 15 residues. This chain's CDR3 is CASSLSGRATDTQYF. Here the CDR3 DNA reads TGTGCCAGCAGCTTAAGCGGGAGGGCCACAGATACGCAGTATTTT.

This clone has a handful of counts. This chain joins TRBV24-1 and TRBJ1-5; 12 positions match TRBD1. The CDR3 covers 16 residues. Germline loops: CDR1 KGHDR, CDR2 SFDVKD. The V gene end was trimmed by 4 bases and the J gene end by 5 bases; junction bases not matched to a gene: 5. The chain's CDR3 is CATSERDRGPDQPQHF. CDR3 coding DNA: TGTGCCACCAGTGAACGGGACAGGGGGCCAGATCAGCCCCAGCATTTT.

The rearrangement links TRBV5-4 to TRBJ2-3, with 9 bases aligning to TRBD2. The CDR3 sequence is 15 residues long. V gave up 5 bases and J gave up 0 bases; unmatched junction bases: 4. Germline CDR1 SGHNT, CDR2 YYREEE (reference sequence). The CDR3, as DNA: TGTGCCAGCAGGGCTAGCGGGGCTAGCACAGATACGCAGTATTTT. Encoded protein: CASRASGASTDTQYF.

The CDR3 DNA follows: TGTGCCAGCAGTCCAGCGGTGGATCAGCCCCAGCATTTT. This codes for CASSPAVDQPQHF. The chain couples TRBV6-5 to TRBJ1-5, with D uncertain. The CDR3 has 13 amino acids. In germline, CDR1 is MNHEY, CDR2 SVGAGI. V gave up 5 bases and J gave up 5 bases, with 10 bases separating them.